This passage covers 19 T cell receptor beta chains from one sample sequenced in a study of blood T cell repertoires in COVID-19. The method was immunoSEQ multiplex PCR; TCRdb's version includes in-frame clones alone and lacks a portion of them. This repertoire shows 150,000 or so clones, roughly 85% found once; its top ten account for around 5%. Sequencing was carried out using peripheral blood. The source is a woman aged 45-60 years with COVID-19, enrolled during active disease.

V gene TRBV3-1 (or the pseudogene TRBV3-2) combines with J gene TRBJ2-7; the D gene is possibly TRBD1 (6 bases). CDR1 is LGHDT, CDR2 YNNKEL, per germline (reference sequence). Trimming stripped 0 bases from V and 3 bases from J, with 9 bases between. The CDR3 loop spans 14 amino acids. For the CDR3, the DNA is TGTGCCAGCAGCCAAGACCCGGACAGCTACGAGCAGTACTTC. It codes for CASSQDPDSYEQYF.

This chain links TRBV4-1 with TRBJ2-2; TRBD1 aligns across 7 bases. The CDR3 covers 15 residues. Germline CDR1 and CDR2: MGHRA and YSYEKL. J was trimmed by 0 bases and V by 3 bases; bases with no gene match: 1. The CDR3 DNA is TGCGCCAGCAGCCAGGGACAGTCGAACACCGGGGAGCTGTTTTTT. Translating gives CASSQGQSNTGELFF.

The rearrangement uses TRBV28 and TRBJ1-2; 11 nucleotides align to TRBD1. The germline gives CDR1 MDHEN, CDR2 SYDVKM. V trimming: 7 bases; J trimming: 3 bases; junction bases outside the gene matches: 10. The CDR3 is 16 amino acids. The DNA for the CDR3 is TGTGCCAGCACCCGTACCGGGACAGGGGGGGACTATGGCTACACCTTC. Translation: CASTRTGTGGDYGYTF.

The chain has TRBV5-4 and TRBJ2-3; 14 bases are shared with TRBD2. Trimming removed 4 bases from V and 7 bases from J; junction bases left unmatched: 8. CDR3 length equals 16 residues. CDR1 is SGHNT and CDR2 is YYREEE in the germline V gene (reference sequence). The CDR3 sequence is CASSALTSGGAHTQYF. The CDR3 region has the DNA TGTGCCAGCAGCGCCCTGACTAGCGGGGGGGCCCATACGCAGTATTTT.

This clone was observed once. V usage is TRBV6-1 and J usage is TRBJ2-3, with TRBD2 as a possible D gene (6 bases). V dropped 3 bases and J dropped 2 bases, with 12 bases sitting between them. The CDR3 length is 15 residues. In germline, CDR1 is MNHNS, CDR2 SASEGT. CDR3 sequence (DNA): TGTGCCAGCAGTGAGCGGCTAGCGAACACAGATACGCAGTATTTT. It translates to CASSERLANTDTQYF.

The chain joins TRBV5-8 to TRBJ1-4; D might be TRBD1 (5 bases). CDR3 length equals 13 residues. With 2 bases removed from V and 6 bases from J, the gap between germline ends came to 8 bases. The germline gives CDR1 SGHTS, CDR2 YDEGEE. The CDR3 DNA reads TGTGCCAGCAGCTTTCGGGGGGATGAAAAACTGTTTTTT. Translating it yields CASSFRGDEKLFF.

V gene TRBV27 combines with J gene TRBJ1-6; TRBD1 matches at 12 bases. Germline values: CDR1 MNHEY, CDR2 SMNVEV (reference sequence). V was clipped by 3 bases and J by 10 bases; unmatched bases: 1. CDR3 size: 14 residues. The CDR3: CASSFGTGGSPLHF. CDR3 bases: TGTGCCAGCAGTTTTGGGACAGGGGGCTCACCCCTCCACTTT.

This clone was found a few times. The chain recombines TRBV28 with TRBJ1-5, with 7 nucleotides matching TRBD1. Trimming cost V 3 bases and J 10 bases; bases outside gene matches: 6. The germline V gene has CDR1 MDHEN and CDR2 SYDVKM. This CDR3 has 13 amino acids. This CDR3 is CASSLDRWTPQHF. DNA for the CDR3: TGTGCCAGCAGTTTGGACAGGTGGACCCCCCAGCATTTT.

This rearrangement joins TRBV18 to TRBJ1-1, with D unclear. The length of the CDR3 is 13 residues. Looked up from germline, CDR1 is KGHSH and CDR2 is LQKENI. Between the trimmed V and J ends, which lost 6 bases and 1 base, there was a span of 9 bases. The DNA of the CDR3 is TGTGCCAGCTCTCGGGGAGGGAACACTGAAGCTTTCTTT. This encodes CASSRGGNTEAFF.

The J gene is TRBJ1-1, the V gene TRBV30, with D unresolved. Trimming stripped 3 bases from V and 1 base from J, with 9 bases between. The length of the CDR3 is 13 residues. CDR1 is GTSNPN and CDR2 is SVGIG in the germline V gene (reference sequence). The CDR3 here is CAWRRQANTEAFF. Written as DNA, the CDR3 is TGTGCCTGGAGACGGCAGGCGAACACTGAAGCTTTCTTT.

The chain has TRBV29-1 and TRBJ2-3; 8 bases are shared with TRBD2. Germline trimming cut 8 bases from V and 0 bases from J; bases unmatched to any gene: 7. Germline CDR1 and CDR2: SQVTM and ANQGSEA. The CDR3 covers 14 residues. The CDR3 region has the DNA TGCAGCTATGGAGCGGGGGCTAGCACAGATACGCAGTATTTT. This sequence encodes CSYGAGASTDTQYF.

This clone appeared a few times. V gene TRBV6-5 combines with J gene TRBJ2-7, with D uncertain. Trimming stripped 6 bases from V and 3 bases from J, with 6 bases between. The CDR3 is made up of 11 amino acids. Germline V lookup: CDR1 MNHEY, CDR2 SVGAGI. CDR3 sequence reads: CASRRNYEQYF. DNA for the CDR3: TGTGCCAGCAGGCGTAACTACGAGCAGTACTTC.

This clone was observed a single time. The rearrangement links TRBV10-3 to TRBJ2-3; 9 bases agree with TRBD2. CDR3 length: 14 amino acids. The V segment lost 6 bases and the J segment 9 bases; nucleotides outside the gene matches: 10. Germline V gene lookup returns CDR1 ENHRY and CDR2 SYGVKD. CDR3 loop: CAIRAGGQASTQYF. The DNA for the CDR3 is TGTGCCATCAGGGCGGGGGGGCAGGCATCCACGCAGTATTTT.

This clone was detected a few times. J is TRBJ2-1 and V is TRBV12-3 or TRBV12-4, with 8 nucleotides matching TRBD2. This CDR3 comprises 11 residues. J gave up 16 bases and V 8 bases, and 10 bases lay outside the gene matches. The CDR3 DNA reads TGTGCCAGCTCGGGAGGGACTAGTCGCTTCTTC. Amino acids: CASSGGTSRFF.

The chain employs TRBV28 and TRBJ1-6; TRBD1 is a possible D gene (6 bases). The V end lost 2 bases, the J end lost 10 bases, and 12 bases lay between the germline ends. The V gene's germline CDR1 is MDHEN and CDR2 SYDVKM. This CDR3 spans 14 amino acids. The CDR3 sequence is CASSLGGGRSPLHF. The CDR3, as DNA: TGTGCCAGCAGTTTAGGCGGGGGCCGGTCACCCCTCCACTTT.

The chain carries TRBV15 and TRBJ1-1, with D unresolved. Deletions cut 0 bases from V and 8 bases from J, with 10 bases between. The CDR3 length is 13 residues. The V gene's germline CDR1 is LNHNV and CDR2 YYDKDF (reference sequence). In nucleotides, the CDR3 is TGTGCCACCAGCAGAGAGCAAGCGGTGGAAGCTTTCTTT. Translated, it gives CATSREQAVEAFF.

CDR3 sequence (DNA): TGTGCCAGCAGCCCAGGGACAGGGTATGGCTACACCTTC. Its protein is CASSPGTGYGYTF. The rearrangement joins TRBV11-1 to TRBJ1-2, with 9 positions matching TRBD1. The trim removed 5 bases at V and 5 bases at J, leaving 3 bases unmatched. The CDR3 has 13 residues. From germline, CDR1 is SGHAT and CDR2 FQDESV (reference sequence).

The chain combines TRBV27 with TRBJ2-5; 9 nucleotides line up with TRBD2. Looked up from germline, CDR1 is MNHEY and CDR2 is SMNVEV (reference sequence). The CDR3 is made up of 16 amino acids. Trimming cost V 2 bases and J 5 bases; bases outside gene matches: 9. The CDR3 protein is CASSLISGGPLETQYF. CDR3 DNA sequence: TGTGCCAGCAGTTTAATAAGCGGGGGGCCGCTGGAGACCCAGTACTTC.

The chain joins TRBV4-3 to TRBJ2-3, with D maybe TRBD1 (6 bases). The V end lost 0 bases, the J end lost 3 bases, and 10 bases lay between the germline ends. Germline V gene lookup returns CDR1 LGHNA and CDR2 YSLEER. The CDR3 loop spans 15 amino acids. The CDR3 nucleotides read TGCGCCAGCAGCCAAGATCGGACAGATACAGATACGCAGTATTTT. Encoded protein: CASSQDRTDTDTQYF.